Described below is a single T cell receptor (beta chain) sequence and its context. Authors' analysis steps: Amplification with reference gene primers provided the estimates of nucleated cell counts. Profiled with immunoSEQ multiplex PCR; TCRdb holds only in-frame clones, not every one. V and J calls and clone size are copied from that table; D and trimming were computed from the DNA. The sample comprises 250,000 to 300,000 clones, around 85% of which are singletons, and under 2.5% rests with the top ten. The data stem from a study of blood T cell repertoires in COVID-19. The wider study: There were acute and convalescent COVID-19 samples, and they came from the United States, Italy and Spain.

CDR3 size: 13 residues. Trimming cost V 5 bases and J 7 bases; bases outside gene matches: 6. Germline V gene data show CDR1 as SGHVS and CDR2 as FQNEAQ. The participants were between about 18 and 90 years old and came from 24 US areas. The recovered donors of Cohort 3 showed two negative PCRs, clearance, or symptom resolution. The sequence derives from a woman in her forties or fifties who had recovered from COVID-19. This chain joins TRBV7-8 and TRBJ2-5, with TRBD1 matching 8 bases. The sample consisted of PBMCs or T cells enriched from blood (not recorded which). The CDR3 loop is CASSSGQGWTQYF. The CDR3 coding sequence is TGTGCCAGCAGCAGCGGACAGGGATGGACCCAGTACTTC.